This T cell receptor (beta chain) was sequenced for a study of shared clonotypes between healthy human individuals. Findings of the study overall: Rarefaction curves obtained for sorted subsets showed sequencing incomplete despite large depth. When compared with the clonotypes that were shared by all four sorted-subset donors, the non-shared clonotypes turned out to have lower generation probabilities.

Terminally differentiated effector memory CD45RA+ cells were excluded from the naive CD8 cells, which were CD45RO-negative and positively selected for CCR7. Those who donated were healthy HIV-negative adults, with no recent acute infections or vaccinations reported. About this clone: Its antigen is not known.

In germline, CDR1 is SGDLS, CDR2 YYNGEE. J gave up 0 bases and V 1 base, and 5 bases lay outside the gene matches. CDR3 length: 16 amino acids. Clones were sequenced by immunoSEQ multiplex PCR, and TCRdb holds only the in-frame ones, with some missing. The data hold roughly 2,000,000 clones, with roughly 95% observed a single time. The rearrangement uses TRBV9 and TRBJ2-3; 7 bases match TRBD2. This clonotype was sampled from a man between 18 and 29 years old in good health. Some clones in this sample may be carry-over from other donors' samples. Sequenced sample: naive CD8+ T cells from PBMCs. The CDR3 coding sequence is TGTGCCAGCAGCGTACCCGCTAGCGGCAGCACAGATACGCAGTATTTT. Its translation: CASSVPASGSTDTQYF.